Listed here are 5 T cell receptor beta chains from one sample, sequenced in a study of shared clonotypes between healthy human individuals. The data were produced by immunoSEQ multiplex PCR, yet TCRdb's version contains in-frame clones alone and is incomplete. Of approximately 1.4 million clones in the sample, about 98% were seen once. The sequenced sample consisted of naive CD4+ T cells sorted from blood. Subset defined: CD45RA+ positively selected. The receptors were sampled from a man aged 30 to 45 in good health.

The rearrangement uses TRBV5-4 and TRBJ2-4; D possibly uses TRBD1 or TRBD2 (6 bases each). Deletions cut 2 bases from V and 3 bases from J, with 9 bases between. Looked up from germline, CDR1 is SGHNT and CDR2 is YYREEE (reference sequence). This CDR3 region has 14 residues. In nucleotides, the CDR3 is TGTGCCAGCAGCTTCGGGGGCCTCAAAAACATTCAGTACTTC. Amino acid sequence: CASSFGGLKNIQYF.

The chain links TRBV27 to TRBJ1-2; D gene ambiguous. The CDR3 has 14 residues. Germline assignment: CDR1 MNHEY and CDR2 SMNVEV (reference sequence). The ends were cut back, 0 bases at V and 4 bases at J, with 9 bases in the middle. CDR3 residues: CASSLSIGGYGYTF. In nucleotides, the CDR3 is TGTGCCAGCAGTTTATCGATCGGAGGCTATGGCTACACCTTC.

The chain employs TRBV7-6 and TRBJ2-5, with TRBD2 matching over 12 bases. Germline CDR1 SGHVS, CDR2 FNYEAQ. This CDR3 is built from 17 residues. V was clipped by 2 bases and J by 6 bases; unmatched bases: 10. The CDR3 DNA follows: TGTGCCAGCAGCTTACGCCTAGCGGGAGGGCCACAGAAGACCCAGTACTTC. Translated, it gives CASSLRLAGGPQKTQYF.

This chain uses TRBV29-1 with TRBJ2-2; D remains ambiguous. Looked up from germline, CDR1 is SQVTM and CDR2 is ANQGSEA. Trimming took off 4 bases at V and 3 bases at J, with 9 bases between the two ends. The CDR3 has 13 residues. This CDR3 reads CSVAATYTGELFF. The CDR3 DNA follows: TGCAGCGTTGCGGCTACTTACACCGGGGAGCTGTTTTTT.

V gene TRBV5-1 combines with J gene TRBJ1-3; tentatively, D is TRBD1 (6 bases). The CDR3 contains 17 residues. CDR1 SGHRS and CDR2 YFSETQ come from the germline V gene. Between the trimmed V and J ends, which lost 4 bases and 0 bases, there was a span of 17 bases. The CDR3 DNA reads TGCGCCAGCAGCCCCCGATTGACAGGAAGCTCTGGAAACACCATATATTTT. This translates into CASSPRLTGSSGNTIYF. Full variable domain (rest looked up from reference TRBV5-1 and TRBJ1-3): KAGVTQTPRYLIKTRGQQVTLSCSPISGHRSVSWYQQTPGQGLQFLFEYFSETQRNKGNFPGRFSGRQFSNSRSEMNVSTLELGDSALYLCASSPRLTGSSGNTIYFGEGSWLTVV.